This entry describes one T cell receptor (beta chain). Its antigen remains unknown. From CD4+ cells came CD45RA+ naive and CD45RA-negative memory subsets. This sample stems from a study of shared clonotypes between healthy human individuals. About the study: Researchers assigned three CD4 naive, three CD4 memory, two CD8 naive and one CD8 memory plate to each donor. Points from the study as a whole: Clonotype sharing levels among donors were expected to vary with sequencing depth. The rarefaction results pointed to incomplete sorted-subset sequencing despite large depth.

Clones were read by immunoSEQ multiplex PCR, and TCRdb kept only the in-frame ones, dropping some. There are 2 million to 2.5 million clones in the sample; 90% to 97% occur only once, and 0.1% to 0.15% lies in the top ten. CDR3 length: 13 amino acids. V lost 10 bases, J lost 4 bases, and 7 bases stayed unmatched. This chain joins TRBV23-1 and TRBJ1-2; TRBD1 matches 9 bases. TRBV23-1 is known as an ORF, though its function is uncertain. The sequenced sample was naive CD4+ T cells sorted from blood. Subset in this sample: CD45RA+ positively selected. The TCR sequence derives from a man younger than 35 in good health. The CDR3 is CAMDRGGLYGYTF. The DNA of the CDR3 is TGCGCCATGGACAGGGGCGGACTCTATGGCTACACCTTC.